This T cell receptor beta chain was found in a study of blood T cell repertoires in COVID-19. About the research overall: Sources were T cells, B-cell-depleted T cells, or PBMCs; the material itself was cDNA or gDNA.

Sequenced by immunoSEQ multiplex PCR; TCRdb stores in-frame clones only, minus some. The sample shows around 250,000 clones, roughly 79% of them seen only once. The CDR3 totals 15 residues. Trimming removed 0 bases at V and 5 bases at J, with 14 bases between. Germline V gene sequence: CDR1 SGHDN, CDR2 FVKESK. V usage is TRBV14 and J usage is TRBJ2-7; tentative D call: TRBD1 (5 bases). This sequence was found in a woman older than 75 with acute or convalescent COVID-19. Sequenced: peripheral blood. CDR3 coding DNA: TGTGCCAGCAGCCAAGATGGGGCAGTCACTCACGAGCAGTACTTC. It codes for CASSQDGAVTHEQYF.